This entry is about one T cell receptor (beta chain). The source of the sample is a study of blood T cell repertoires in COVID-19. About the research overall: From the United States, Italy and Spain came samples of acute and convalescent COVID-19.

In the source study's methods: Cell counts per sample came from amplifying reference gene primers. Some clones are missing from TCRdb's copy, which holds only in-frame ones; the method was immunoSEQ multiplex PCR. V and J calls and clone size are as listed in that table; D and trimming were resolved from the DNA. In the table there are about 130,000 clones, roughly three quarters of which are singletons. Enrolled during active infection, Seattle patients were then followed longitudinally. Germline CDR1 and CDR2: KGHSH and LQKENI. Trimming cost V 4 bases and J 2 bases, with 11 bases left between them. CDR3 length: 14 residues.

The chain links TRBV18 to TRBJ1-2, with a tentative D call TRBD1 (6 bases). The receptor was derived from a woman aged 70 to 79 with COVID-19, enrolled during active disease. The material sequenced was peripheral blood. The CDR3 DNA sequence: TGTGCCAGCTCACTTGGGACACTAAACTATGGCTACACCTTC. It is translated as CASSLGTLNYGYTF.